The 14 T cell receptor beta chains reported below all come from one sample, sequenced in a study of beta chain features in type 1 diabetes. Study-wide findings and caveats: Patients with Type 1 diabetes showed moderately but significantly shorter TCRB CDR3s in all four CD4+ subsets.

Investigators reverse transcribed all isolated RNA, so they sequenced expressed TCRB transcripts. Here immunoSEQ multiplex PCR was the method, and the copy in TCRdb shows in-frame clones only, minus some. The sample carries about 340,000 clones, approximately 9.7% recorded once. No antigens are known for them. The specimen sequenced was central memory CD4+ T cells from blood. The receptors shown here come from a man younger than 45 with type 1 diabetes.

The rearrangement links TRBV6-5 to TRBJ2-7; D is possibly TRBD1 (5 bases). V lost 4 bases and J lost 6, with 19 bases in between. Germline lookup yields CDR1 MNHEY and CDR2 SVGAGI. CDR3 size: 15 residues. CDR3 region: CASSSPRVGAREQYF. Here the CDR3 DNA reads TGTGCCAGCAGTTCCCCCAGGGTAGGGGCGCGCGAGCAGTACTTC.

This clone was detected a few times. The chain links TRBV11-3 to TRBJ1-2, with TRBD1 as a possible D gene (5 bases). The germline gives CDR1 SGHNT, CDR2 YENEEA. The length of the CDR3 is 14 residues. Trimming stripped 5 bases from V and 4 bases from J, with 14 bases between. DNA of the CDR3: TGTGCCAGCAGCGGCCGCTCAGGGCTCTATGGCTACACCTTC. Translation: CASSGRSGLYGYTF.

On this clone itself: This may stem from a read error, because a much larger clone lies one nucleotide away. The chain is built from TRBV11-3 and TRBJ2-3; D perhaps matches TRBD2 (5 bases). CDR3 length: 13 residues. Germline values: CDR1 SGHNT, CDR2 YENEEA. V lost 1 base, J lost 3 bases, and 5 bases lay in between. The CDR3 loop reads CASSLAGTDTQYF. The CDR3 region has the DNA TGTGCCAGCAGCTTAGCGGGGACAGATACGCAGTATTTT. Together with reference TRBV11-3 and TRBJ2-3, the CDR3 gives the full variable domain: EAGVVQSPRYKIIEKKQPVAFWCNPISGHNTLYWYLQNLGQGPELLIRYENEEAVDDSQLPKDRFSAERLKGVDSTLKIQPAELGDSAVYLCASSLAGTDTQYFGPGTRLTVL.

This clone came up a few times. The V call is TRBV7-9, the J call TRBJ2-1; 13 bases map to TRBD2. Germline CDR1 and CDR2: SEHNR and FQNEAQ (reference sequence). This CDR3 region has 19 residues. Losses at the gene ends were 5 bases for V and 4 bases for J; bases not matched to a gene: 14. The CDR3 coding sequence is TGTGCCAGCAGCCAACAGAGCCTCGGACTAGCGGGGGAATACAATGAGCAGTTCTTC. It encodes CASSQQSLGLAGEYNEQFF.

The chain carries TRBV2 and TRBJ1-1, with D unclear. V shed 7 bases and J shed 1 base, with 10 bases lying between them. CDR1 is SNHLY, CDR2 FYNNEI, per germline. The CDR3 is made up of 13 amino acids. The CDR3 loop is CASTQVANTEAFF. CDR3 coding DNA: TGTGCCAGCACCCAGGTTGCGAACACTGAAGCTTTCTTT.

This chain uses TRBV18 with TRBJ1-1, with D possibly being TRBD1 (5 bases). The germline CDR1 and CDR2 sequences are KGHSH and LQKENI. Trimming stripped 4 bases from V and 3 bases from J, with 9 bases between. This CDR3 contains 13 residues. The CDR3 region has the DNA TGTGCCAGCTCACGATTGGGGGACACTGAAGCTTTCTTT. It yields the protein CASSRLGDTEAFF.

V is TRBV4-2 and J is TRBJ2-3; TRBD1 matches at 10 bases. V dropped 4 bases and J dropped 4; count of bases not matched to a gene: 8. The CDR3 is 16 residues long. Germline lookup yields CDR1 LGHNA and CDR2 YNFKEQ. DNA for the CDR3: TGTGCCAGCAGCCGGATGCCGGGACAGGGGTCAGATACGCAGTATTTT. Translating it yields CASSRMPGQGSDTQYF.

This clone was counted a few times. J is TRBJ1-2 and V is TRBV25-1, with D possibly being TRBD1 (5 bases). CDR1 is MGHDK and CDR2 is SYGVNS in the germline V gene. V was shortened by 8 bases and J by 2 bases, with 12 bases between the two germline ends. This CDR3 spans 13 amino acids. CDR3 sequence: CASGLGGNYGYTF. CDR3 nucleotide sequence: TGTGCCAGCGGTCTTGGGGGAAACTATGGCTACACCTTC.

This clone was seen a few times. The chain has TRBV5-4 and TRBJ1-2; no clear D gene. Trimming removed 4 bases from V and 2 bases from J, with 9 bases in between. The CDR3 covers 13 residues. CDR1 is SGHNT and CDR2 is YYREEE in the germline V gene (reference sequence). The CDR3, as DNA: TGTGCCAGCAGCACCGAGGCAAACTATGGCTACACCTTC. As protein: CASSTEANYGYTF.

This clone has only a few counts. The rearrangement joins TRBV30 to TRBJ1-1; D is perhaps TRBD1 (5 bases). The CDR3 sequence is 15 residues long. V was shortened by 7 bases and J by 5 bases, with 23 bases between the two germline ends. The germline gives CDR1 GTSNPN, CDR2 SVGIG (reference sequence). CDR3 residues: CASPIGQGGGTEAFF. DNA of the CDR3: TGTGCCTCCCCAATCGGGCAGGGAGGAGGGACTGAAGCTTTCTTT.

The chain recombines TRBV30 with TRBJ2-7; 9 bases line up with TRBD1. The length of the CDR3 is 13 residues. Germline CDR1 and CDR2: GTSNPN and SVGIG (reference sequence). Trimming cost V 5 bases and J 7 bases; bases outside gene matches: 9. The CDR3 region has the DNA TGTGCCTGGTCCGGGACAGGGAGGAAGGAGCAGTACTTC. It is translated as CAWSGTGRKEQYF.

J is TRBJ2-3 and V is TRBV28; 8 bases fit TRBD2. The V and J ends lost 4 bases and 1 base, in that order; junction bases with no gene match: 19. Germline CDR1 is MDHEN and CDR2 is SYDVKM. The CDR3 sequence is 20 residues long. DNA of the CDR3: TGTGCCAGCAGTTCCCCCTCCTCTCCTGGGAGCGGGGGTGGCACAGATACGCAGTATTTT. Translating it yields CASSSPSSPGSGGGTDTQYF.

This clone turned up a few times. This same CDR3 is encoded by further DNA sequences in the sample. The rearrangement joins TRBV9 to TRBJ2-7, with D unclear. V lost 0 bases, J lost 3 bases, and 10 bases lay in between. This CDR3 has 14 residues. Germline loops: CDR1 SGDLS, CDR2 YYNGEE. Here the CDR3 reads CASSVEAGDYEQYF. CDR3 bases: TGTGCCAGCAGCGTAGAAGCTGGAGACTACGAGCAGTACTTC.

There are a few counts of this clone. The sample holds other DNA sequences that translate to the same CDR3. The rearrangement links TRBV5-1 to TRBJ2-5; 8 nucleotides agree with TRBD2. Trimming at V came to 0 bases and at J to 5 bases, leaving 9 bases not matched to a gene. The CDR3 contains 16 residues. Per germline, CDR1 SGHRS and CDR2 YFSETQ. The CDR3 bases are TGCGCCAGCAGCTTGGCCACGGGGGGGCCAGAGGAGACCCAGTACTTC. This translates into CASSLATGGPEETQYF.